One and the same sample provided the 27 T cell receptor beta chains below, sequenced in a study of blood T cell repertoires in COVID-19. Repertoires were generated with immunoSEQ multiplex PCR, while TCRdb's copy carries only in-frame clones and drops some. The table has a few hundred thousand clones, roughly four fifths seen once; the top ten hold approximately 5%. The sequenced material came from PBMCs or T cells enriched from blood (not recorded which). These receptors originate from a woman aged 45-65 years who had recovered from COVID-19.

The CDR3 reads CASSQDVGGLSPLHF. CDR3 DNA sequence: TGTGCCAGCAGCCAAGATGTCGGGGGGCTTTCACCCCTCCACTTT. V usage is TRBV3-1 (or the pseudogene TRBV3-2) and J usage is TRBJ1-6; D perhaps matches TRBD1 (6 bases). Germline V gene sequence: CDR1 LGHDT, CDR2 YNNKEL (reference sequence). Trimming cost V 0 bases and J 9 bases, with 12 bases left between them. The CDR3 has 15 residues.

V and J are TRBV19 and TRBJ1-2; 9 nucleotides line up with TRBD1. Germline assignment: CDR1 LNHDA and CDR2 SQIVND (reference sequence). This CDR3 has 19 residues. Trimming at V came to 7 bases and at J to 0 bases, leaving 18 bases not matched to a gene. CDR3 loop: CASTRFAGQGHIANYGYTF. The DNA of the CDR3 is TGTGCCAGTACGCGGTTTGCGGGACAGGGCCATATAGCTAACTATGGCTACACCTTC.

This clone was observed a handful of times. The V and J genes are TRBV10-3 and TRBJ2-7; 7 bases agree with TRBD1. V trimming: 3 bases; J trimming: 4 bases; junction bases outside the gene matches: 0. CDR3 size: 12 residues. Germline V gene sequence: CDR1 ENHRY, CDR2 SYGVKD. CDR3 in amino acids: CAISDRGYEQYF. CDR3 bases: TGTGCCATCAGTGACAGGGGGTACGAGCAGTACTTC.

This clone was counted a single time. This chain uses TRBV7-8 with TRBJ2-7; tentative D call: TRBD1 (6 bases). CDR1 is SGHVS and CDR2 is FQNEAQ in the germline V gene. V shed 1 base and J shed 4 bases, with 11 bases lying between them. This CDR3 spans 14 amino acids. CDR3 amino acids: CASSLGQQGYEQYF. Here the CDR3 DNA reads TGTGCCAGCAGCTTAGGACAACAGGGATACGAGCAGTACTTC.

The DNA for the CDR3 is TGTGCCTGGAGTATTGGAGCTGGCTACACCTTC. Encoded protein: CAWSIGAGYTF. V gene TRBV30 combines with J gene TRBJ1-2; D is uncertain. The germline V gene encodes CDR1 GTSNPN and CDR2 SVGIG (reference sequence). The CDR3 totals 11 residues. V was pared by 2 bases and J by 7 bases, with 8 bases between.

This clone came up a few times. The chain couples TRBV19 to TRBJ1-3; D is ambiguous. The length of the CDR3 is 14 residues. Trimming stripped 4 bases from V and 2 bases from J, with 9 bases between. CDR1 and CDR2 from the germline V gene are LNHDA and SQIVND (reference sequence). CDR3 amino acids: CASSTGGTGNTIYF. The CDR3 region has the DNA TGTGCCAGTAGTACGGGAGGTACTGGAAACACCATATATTTT.

A single count supports this clone. The V gene is TRBV6-5, the J gene TRBJ1-6, with 12 bases fitting TRBD1. Trimming removed 5 bases from V and 10 bases from J; junction bases left unmatched: 3. The germline V gene encodes CDR1 MNHEY and CDR2 SVGAGI. The CDR3 totals 14 residues. CDR3 residues: CASSRDRGQSPLHF. The CDR3 region has the DNA TGTGCCAGCAGTCGGGACAGGGGGCAATCACCCCTCCACTTT.

The rearrangement uses TRBV5-8 and TRBJ1-2; no clear D. Trimming took 0 bases from V and 3 from J, leaving 9 bases between them. The germline CDR1 and CDR2 sequences are SGHTS and YDEGEE. The CDR3 length is 14 residues. The CDR3 protein is CASSLGGFYYGYTF. CDR3 nucleotides: TGTGCCAGCAGCTTGGGAGGGTTTTACTATGGCTACACCTTC.

The chain carries TRBV2 and TRBJ1-1; D gene unclear. Deletions cut 3 bases from V and 0 bases from J, with 5 bases between. The CDR3 is 13 amino acids. Germline values: CDR1 SNHLY, CDR2 FYNNEI. The DNA for the CDR3 is TGTGCCAGCAGTGACGACTTGAACACTGAAGCTTTCTTT. Translated, it gives CASSDDLNTEAFF.

The V gene is TRBV15, the J gene TRBJ1-1; possible D gene TRBD1, 5 bases. Germline V gives CDR1 LNHNV, CDR2 YYDKDF (reference sequence). Trimming removed 4 bases from V and 8 bases from J, with 26 bases in between. The length of the CDR3 is 17 residues. The CDR3 reads CATSIISGRDFPVEAFF. The CDR3 DNA sequence: TGTGCCACCAGCATCATTTCAGGGAGGGATTTTCCGGTCGAAGCTTTCTTT.

The rearrangement uses TRBV5-6 and TRBJ2-7; unclear D gene. CDR3 size: 11 residues. The V gene's germline CDR1 is SGHDT and CDR2 YYEEEE. Trimming stripped 4 bases from V and 4 bases from J, with 6 bases between. The CDR3 DNA reads TGTGCCAGCAGCATGGCTTACGAGCAGTACTTC. Translating gives CASSMAYEQYF.

The DNA for the CDR3 is TGTGCCAGCAGCAATGGACAATATAATTCACCCCTCCACTTT. Residues: CASSNGQYNSPLHF. The V call is TRBV7-8, the J call TRBJ1-6, with D possibly being TRBD1 (5 bases). Trimming removed 5 bases from V and 4 bases from J, with 9 bases in between. Germline V gene sequence: CDR1 SGHVS, CDR2 FQNEAQ. The CDR3 extends over 14 amino acids.

The chain employs TRBV11-3 and TRBJ1-2; D is unclear. Germline CDR1 SGHNT, CDR2 YENEEA. The CDR3 has 12 residues. V shed 5 bases and J shed 2 bases, with 6 bases lying between them. The CDR3, as DNA: TGTGCCAGCAGCCTTACAAACTATGGCTACACCTTC. It specifies CASSLTNYGYTF.

The chain is built from TRBV29-1 and TRBJ1-1; 9 nucleotides align to TRBD1. Losses at the gene ends were 0 bases for V and 3 bases for J; bases not matched to a gene: 8. Germline CDR1 and CDR2: SQVTM and ANQGSEA. The CDR3 has 16 amino acids. In DNA form, the CDR3 reads TGCAGCGTTGAAGATTCCGGACAGGGGAAAGACACTGAAGCTTTCTTT. As protein: CSVEDSGQGKDTEAFF.

This clone has ten or more counts. The rearrangement links TRBV30 to TRBJ2-2; D remains unclear. CDR3 length: 13 amino acids. Trimming left V 0 bases short and J 5 bases short, with 7 bases between. CDR1 is GTSNPN, CDR2 SVGIG, per germline (reference sequence). CDR3 region: CAWSVQATGELFF. The CDR3 DNA reads as TGTGCCTGGAGTGTCCAGGCGACCGGGGAGCTGTTTTTT.

The chain recombines TRBV6-2 or TRBV6-3 with TRBJ1-4; no firm D call. Germline V CDR1 and CDR2: MNHEY, SVGEGT. The CDR3 runs to 14 residues. Trimming left V 2 bases short and J 0 bases short, with 4 bases between. The CDR3 DNA reads TGTGCCAGCAGTTACCACTCAACTAATGAAAAACTGTTTTTT. Residues: CASSYHSTNEKLFF.

V gene TRBV28 combines with J gene TRBJ1-1; D call uncertain. The germline V and J ends were trimmed by 3 bases and 3 bases, with 17 bases remaining between them. The CDR3 spans 16 residues. Germline assignment: CDR1 MDHEN and CDR2 SYDVKM. CDR3 DNA sequence: TGTGCCAGCAGTTTTGATCCGGGGTCCTCCGACACTGAAGCTTTCTTT. This gives the protein CASSFDPGSSDTEAFF.

The chain is built from TRBV7-2 and TRBJ1-2; 9 nucleotides align to TRBD1. The germline gives CDR1 SGHTA, CDR2 FQGNSA. The CDR3 extends over 15 amino acids. V was clipped by 4 bases and J by 4 bases; unmatched bases: 7. CDR3 coding DNA: TGTGCCAGCAGCTCGGAGGACAGGGGATTCTATGGCTACACCTTC. As protein: CASSSEDRGFYGYTF.

The chain combines TRBV27 with TRBJ2-7; TRBD1 matches 9 bases. The J segment lost 1 base and the V segment lost 2 bases, leaving 3 bases of the junction unmatched. This CDR3 region has 15 residues. The germline V gene encodes CDR1 MNHEY and CDR2 SMNVEV (reference sequence). The CDR3, as DNA: TGTGCCAGCAGTTTAAAACAGGGGGCTTCCTACGAGCAGTACTTC. This encodes CASSLKQGASYEQYF.

The V call is TRBV6-5, the J call TRBJ1-3, with D unresolved. CDR3 length: 14 amino acids. V lost 5 bases and J 1 base, leaving 9 bases between the germline ends. Germline V gene lookup returns CDR1 MNHEY and CDR2 SVGAGI. The CDR3 sequence: CASSNQASGNTIYF. CDR3 in DNA: TGTGCCAGCAGTAATCAGGCATCTGGAAACACCATATATTTT.

The chain has TRBV7-8 and TRBJ1-5; 7 bases fit TRBD1. The CDR3 is 16 amino acids. Germline V gene sequence: CDR1 SGHVS, CDR2 FQNEAQ. Trimming removed 4 bases from V and 1 base from J; junction bases left unmatched: 7. The CDR3 loop reads CASSSGRGPSNQPQHF. DNA of the CDR3: TGTGCCAGCAGCTCCGGAAGGGGGCCGAGCAATCAGCCCCAGCATTTT. The complete variable domain, with remaining parts taken from reference TRBV7-8 and TRBJ1-5, reads GAGVSQSPRYKVAKRGQDVALRCDPISGHVSLFWYQQALGQGPEFLTYFQNEAQLDKSGLPSDRFFAERPEGSVSTLKIQRTQQEDSAVYLCASSSGRGPSNQPQHFGDGTRLSIL.

The chain joins TRBV11-1 to TRBJ2-4; D is perhaps TRBD1 (6 bases). CDR1 and CDR2 (germline): SGHAT, FQDESV (reference sequence). Trimming cost V 2 bases and J 0 bases, with 11 bases left between them. This CDR3 has 16 residues. The CDR3 coding sequence is TGTGCCAGCAGCTTAAGTCCAGGGGTAGCCAAAAACATTCAGTACTTC. It codes for CASSLSPGVAKNIQYF.

CDR3 sequence: CASSSQGDTGELFF. For the CDR3, the DNA is TGTGCCAGCAGTTCCCAGGGGGACACCGGGGAGCTGTTTTTT. The chain employs TRBV6-6 and TRBJ2-2; TRBD1 agrees at 7 bases. With V trimmed by 4 bases and J by 3 bases, 2 bases remained unmatched. CDR1 is MNHNY and CDR2 is SVGAGI in the germline V gene (reference sequence). The CDR3 has 14 residues.

This chain joins TRBV2 and TRBJ1-1, with a tentative D call TRBD1 (5 bases). V was cut by 8 bases and J by 6 bases, with 10 bases left in between. CDR3 length: 11 amino acids. Germline V gene sequence: CDR1 SNHLY, CDR2 FYNNEI. The DNA for the CDR3 is TGTGCCAGCTATGGAGGGGCTGAAGCTTTCTTT. It yields the protein CASYGGAEAFF.

This clone came up a few times. The rearrangement links TRBV4-1 to TRBJ1-2; possibly TRBD1 for D (6 bases). Between the trimmed V and J ends, which lost 0 bases and 3 bases, there was a span of 14 bases. The CDR3 spans 16 residues. The germline V gene has CDR1 MGHRA and CDR2 YSYEKL. The CDR3, as DNA: TGCGCCAGCAGCCAAGATCAGGGGATTGTTGACTATGGCTACACCTTC. This codes for CASSQDQGIVDYGYTF.

This chain uses TRBV5-4 with TRBJ1-4; 10 bases are shared with TRBD1. The trim removed 4 bases at V and 8 bases at J, leaving 11 bases unmatched. The CDR3 has 16 residues. Germline loops: CDR1 SGHNT, CDR2 YYREEE (reference sequence). The CDR3 region is CASSRENDRGHEKLFF. CDR3 DNA sequence: TGTGCCAGCAGCCGCGAGAATGACAGGGGGCACGAAAAACTGTTTTTT.

The chain is built from TRBV2 and TRBJ1-6, with 7 nucleotides matching TRBD1. Germline V gene lookup returns CDR1 SNHLY and CDR2 FYNNEI. The CDR3 sequence is 13 residues long. Trimming removed 8 bases from V and 6 bases from J; junction bases left unmatched: 4. CDR3 bases: TGTGCCAGCTACGGGACAGTTAATTCACCCCTCCACTTT. Amino acids: CASYGTVNSPLHF.